This T cell receptor (beta chain) emerged from a study of blood T cells in healthy people across ages. From germline, CDR1 is LGHDT and CDR2 YNNKEL (reference sequence). The CDR3 has 16 residues. Trimming cost V 5 bases and J 6 bases; bases outside gene matches: 13. Using a J-beta primer mix together with a sample-barcoded 5' primer, a second PCR was run for roughly 6 to 11 cycles. TCRdb reprocessed the 5' RACE reads with MiXCR, giving one entry per CDR3 protein. The sample holds 1,500,000 or so distinct CDR3 sequences, roughly two fifths seen once. This clonotype was recorded a few times. What was sequenced was blood. This sequence was found in a woman under 30 in good health. The chain is built from TRBV3-1 and TRBJ1-2; 9 nucleotides align to TRBD1. CDR3 coding DNA: TGTGCCAGCAGCAATAGGGGACAGGGTCCCTTCAATGGCTACACCTTC. Translated, it gives CASSNRGQGPFNGYTF.